These 2 T cell receptor beta chains were sequenced from one sample in a study of T cell responses to AZD1222 COVID-19 vaccine. The protocol was immunoSEQ multiplex PCR, while the TCRdb copy is restricted to in-frame clones and leaves out a portion. The sample holds about 88,000 clones; about 91% are singletons and the top ten take 5% to 6.5%. Material: peripheral blood, obtained on day 0 of AZD1222 vaccination. These receptors all stem from an adult in good health.

DNA for the CDR3: TGTGCTAGTGGTTTTTCAGGGGCGGGAGAGACCCAGTACTTC. Protein sequence: CASGFSGAGETQYF. The chain couples TRBV12-5 to TRBJ2-5; D is possibly TRBD1 (6 bases). In germline, CDR1 is LGHNT, CDR2 FRNRAP. V lost 3 bases, J lost 4 bases, and 12 bases lay in between. The CDR3 is made up of 14 amino acids.

V is TRBV11-1 and J is TRBJ2-7; D unclear. The CDR3 covers 12 residues. Germline V gene data show CDR1 as SGHAT and CDR2 as FQDESV (reference sequence). The V and J ends lost 5 bases and 6 bases respectively, with 11 bases between them. The CDR3, as DNA: TGTGCCAGCAGCGAACGGTACTCCGAGCAGTACTTC. It encodes CASSERYSEQYF.